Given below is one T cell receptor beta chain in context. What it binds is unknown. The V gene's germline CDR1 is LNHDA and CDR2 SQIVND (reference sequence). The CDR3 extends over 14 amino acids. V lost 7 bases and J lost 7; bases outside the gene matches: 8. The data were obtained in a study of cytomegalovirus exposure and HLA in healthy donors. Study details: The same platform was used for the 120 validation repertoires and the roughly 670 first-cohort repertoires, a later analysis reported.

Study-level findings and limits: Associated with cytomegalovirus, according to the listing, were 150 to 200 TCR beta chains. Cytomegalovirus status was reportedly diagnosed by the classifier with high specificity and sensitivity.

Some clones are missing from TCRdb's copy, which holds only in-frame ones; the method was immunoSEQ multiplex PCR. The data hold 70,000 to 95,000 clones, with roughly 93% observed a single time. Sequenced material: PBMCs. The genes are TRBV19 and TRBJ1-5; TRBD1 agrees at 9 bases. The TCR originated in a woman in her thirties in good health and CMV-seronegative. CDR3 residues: CASKLQGARQPQHF. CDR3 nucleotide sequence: TGTGCCAGTAAACTACAGGGGGCACGGCAGCCCCAGCATTTT.